The 10 T cell receptor beta chains reported below all come from one sample, sequenced in a study of T cell changes during pregnancy in multiple sclerosis. The method was immunoSEQ multiplex PCR; TCRdb's version includes in-frame clones alone and lacks a portion of them. This sample has about 65,000 clones, with 85% to 95% found just once. The sample consisted of CD8+ T cells from peripheral blood mononuclear cells, taken in the third trimester of pregnancy. The receptors were gathered from a female donor in good health, enrolled as a control in a pregnancy study.

The genes are TRBV27 and TRBJ1-1; 8 bases are a match to TRBD1. V was pared by 5 bases and J by 4 bases, with 3 bases of the junction left unmatched. CDR1 MNHEY and CDR2 SMNVEV come from the germline V gene (reference sequence). This CDR3 is 13 amino acids long. CDR3 sequence: CASSTGQGTEAFF. CDR3 DNA sequence: TGTGCCAGCAGTACCGGACAGGGCACTGAAGCTTTCTTT.

The chain links TRBV7-9 to TRBJ2-7, with a weak D call TRBD2 (5 bases). The length of the CDR3 is 13 residues. V gave up 5 bases and J gave up 6 bases, with 14 bases separating them. The germline CDR1 and CDR2 sequences are SEHNR and FQNEAQ (reference sequence). CDR3 coding DNA: TGTGCCAGCAGCCCCGGGGTAGGTCTCGAGCAGTACTTC. Translation: CASSPGVGLEQYF.

The chain joins TRBV4-1 to TRBJ2-5; 7 positions agree with TRBD2. Near its end, the DNA agrees better with TRBJ2-7, so the J call may be wrong. Germline V gene data show CDR1 as MGHRA and CDR2 as YSYEKL. The CDR3 is 15 residues long. The CDR3 sequence is CASSQMTGGASEQYF. DNA for the CDR3: TGCGCCAGCAGCCAAATGACGGGGGGAGCCTCCGAGCAGTACTTC.

The chain combines TRBV5-1 with TRBJ1-3; D is unclear. The CDR3 length is 15 residues. CDR1 and CDR2 from the germline V gene are SGHRS and YFSETQ. V was trimmed by 0 bases and J by 0 bases, leaving 7 bases between them. CDR3 protein: CASSLDVSSGNTIYF. The CDR3 DNA reads TGCGCCAGCAGCTTGGACGTCAGCTCTGGAAACACCATATATTTT.

The chain is built from TRBV19 and TRBJ1-6; 8 nucleotides align to TRBD1. Looked up from germline, CDR1 is LNHDA and CDR2 is SQIVND (reference sequence). The length of the CDR3 is 14 residues. Trimming took 6 bases from V and 6 from J; bases not matched to a gene: 4. This CDR3 is CASSQTGANSPLHF. CDR3 coding DNA: TGTGCCAGTAGCCAGACAGGGGCTAATTCACCCCTCCACTTT.

The chain combines TRBV9 with TRBJ2-7, with TRBD1 matching over 7 bases. Trimming at V came to 3 bases and at J to 1 base, leaving 4 bases not matched to a gene. Germline CDR1 reads SGDLS; CDR2 reads YYNGEE. CDR3 length: 14 residues. The CDR3 sequence is CASSALDRSYEQYF. The CDR3 region has the DNA TGTGCCAGCAGCGCGTTGGACAGGTCCTACGAGCAGTACTTC.

This sequence joins TRBV30 and TRBJ1-2; 9 bases are a match to TRBD1. The germline V gene has CDR1 GTSNPN and CDR2 SVGIG (reference sequence). CDR3 length equals 16 residues. J gave up 8 bases and V 3 bases, and 16 bases lay outside the gene matches. The CDR3 region is CAWSDSLIQGARGYTF. The CDR3 DNA sequence: TGTGCCTGGAGCGATTCCCTTATACAGGGGGCAAGGGGCTACACCTTC.

The rearrangement joins TRBV6-6 to TRBJ1-1; D not resolved. V lost 0 bases to trimming and J lost 0 bases, with 8 bases between them. This CDR3 is 15 amino acids long. The germline gives CDR1 MNHNY, CDR2 SVGAGI (reference sequence). The DNA of the CDR3 is TGTGCCAGCAGTTACTCTAGAACGCTGAACACTGAAGCTTTCTTT. This gives the protein CASSYSRTLNTEAFF.

This chain uses TRBV7-9 with TRBJ2-1; D is perhaps TRBD1 (6 bases). CDR1 is SEHNR, CDR2 FQNEAQ, per germline (reference sequence). V was shortened by 4 bases and J by 6 bases, with 16 bases between the two germline ends. This CDR3 is built from 15 residues. CDR3 sequence reads: CASSSTSDRPNEQFF. The CDR3 DNA is TGTGCCAGCAGCTCGACCTCGGACAGACCCAATGAGCAGTTCTTC.

This chain links TRBV27 with TRBJ2-7, with 11 positions matching TRBD2. V lost 2 bases to trimming and J lost 2 bases; unmatched junction nucleotides: 2. CDR3 length: 15 amino acids. Germline V gene sequence: CDR1 MNHEY, CDR2 SMNVEV (reference sequence). The chain's CDR3 is CASSLLAGGPYEQYF. The CDR3 region has the DNA TGTGCCAGCAGTTTACTAGCGGGGGGTCCCTACGAGCAGTACTTC.